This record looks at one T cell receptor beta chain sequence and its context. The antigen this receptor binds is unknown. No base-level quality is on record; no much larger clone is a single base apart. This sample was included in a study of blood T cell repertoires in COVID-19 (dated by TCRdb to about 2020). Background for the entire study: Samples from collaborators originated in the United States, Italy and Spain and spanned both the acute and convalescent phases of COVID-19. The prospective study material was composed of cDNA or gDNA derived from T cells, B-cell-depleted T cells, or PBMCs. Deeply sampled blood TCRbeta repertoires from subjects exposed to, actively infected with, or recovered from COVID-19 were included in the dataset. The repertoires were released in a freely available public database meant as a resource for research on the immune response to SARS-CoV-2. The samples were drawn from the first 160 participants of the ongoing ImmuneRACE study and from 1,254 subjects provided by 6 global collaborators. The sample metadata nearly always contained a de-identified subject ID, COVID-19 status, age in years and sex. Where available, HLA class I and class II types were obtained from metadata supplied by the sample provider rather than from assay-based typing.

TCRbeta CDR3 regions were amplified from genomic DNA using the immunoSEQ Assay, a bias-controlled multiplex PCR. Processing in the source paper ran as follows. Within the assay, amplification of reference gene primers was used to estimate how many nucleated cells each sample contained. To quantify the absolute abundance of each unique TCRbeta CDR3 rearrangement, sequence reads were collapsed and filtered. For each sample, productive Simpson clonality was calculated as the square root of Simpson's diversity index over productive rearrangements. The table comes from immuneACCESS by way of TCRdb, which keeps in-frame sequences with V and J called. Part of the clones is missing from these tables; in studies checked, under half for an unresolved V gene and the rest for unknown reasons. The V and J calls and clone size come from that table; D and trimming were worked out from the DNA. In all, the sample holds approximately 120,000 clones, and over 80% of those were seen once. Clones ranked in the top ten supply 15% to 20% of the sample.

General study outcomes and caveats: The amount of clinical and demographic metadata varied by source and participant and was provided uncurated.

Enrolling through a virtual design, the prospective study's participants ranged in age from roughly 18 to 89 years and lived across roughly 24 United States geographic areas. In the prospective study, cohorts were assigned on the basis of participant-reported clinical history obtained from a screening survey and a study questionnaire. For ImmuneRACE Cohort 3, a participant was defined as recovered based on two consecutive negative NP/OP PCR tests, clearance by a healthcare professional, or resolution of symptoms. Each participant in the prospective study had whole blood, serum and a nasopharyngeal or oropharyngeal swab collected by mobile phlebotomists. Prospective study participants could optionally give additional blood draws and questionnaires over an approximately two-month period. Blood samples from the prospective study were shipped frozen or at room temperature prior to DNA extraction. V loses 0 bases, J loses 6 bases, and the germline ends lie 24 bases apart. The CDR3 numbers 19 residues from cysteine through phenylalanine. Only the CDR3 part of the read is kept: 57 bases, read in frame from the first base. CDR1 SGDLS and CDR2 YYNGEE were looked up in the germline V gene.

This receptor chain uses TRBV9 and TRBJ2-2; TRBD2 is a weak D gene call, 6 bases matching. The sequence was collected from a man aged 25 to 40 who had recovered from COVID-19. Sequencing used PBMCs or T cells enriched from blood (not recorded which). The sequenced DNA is TGTGCCAGCAGCGTAGCTACGGGGGTAGATACAACTCGCGCCGGGGAGCTGTTTTTT. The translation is CASSVATGVDTTRAGELFF. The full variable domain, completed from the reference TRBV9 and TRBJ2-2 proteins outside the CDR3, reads DSGVTQTPKHLITATGQRVTLRCSPRSGDLSVYWYQQSLDQGLQFLIQYYNGEERAKGNILERFSAQQFPDLHSELNLSSLELGDSALYFCASSVATGVDTTRAGELFFGEGSRLTVL.